This T cell receptor beta chain was found in a study of CD8 T cells in Susac syndrome. Sequencing of TCR beta was carried out in blood CD8+ and CD4+ T cells. TEMRA cells were FACS-enriched, and CD8+ and CD4+ T cells were isolated negatively. Reverse transcription of about 0.45 to 1 ug RNA was carried out with random hexamers. The authors amplified TCR beta CDR3 across 54 Vbeta and 13 Jbeta using immunoSEQ multiplex PCR. TCRdb processed the immunoSEQ multiplex PCR reads anew with MiXCR; each CDR3 protein has one entry. The data hold 180,000 or so distinct CDR3 sequences, with about 95% observed a single time. Germline loops: CDR1 DFQATT, CDR2 SNEGSKA (reference sequence). The CDR3 has 15 residues. V gave up 3 bases and J gave up 1 base, with 14 bases separating them.

V is TRBV20-1 and J is TRBJ2-3; the D gene is possibly TRBD2 (6 bases). Sequences were obtained from CD4+ T cells from PBMCs. The source is a human donor with multiple sclerosis. CDR3 in amino acids: CSASGSSEGTDTQYF. CDR3 sequence (DNA): TGCAGTGCTAGCGGGAGTAGTGAGGGCACAGATACGCAGTATTTT.